This passage covers 6 T cell receptor beta chains from one sample sequenced in a study of low-dose radiotherapy and immunotherapy resistance in tumors. TRAV- and TRBV-specific primers were used for first-strand cDNA, which covered alpha and beta chains. With a V-primer adapter and a constant-region primer, TCRs were amplified for 20 to 25 PCR cycles. Each CDR3 protein gets one entry after TCRdb re-called the reads with MiXCR. The sample lists tens of thousands of distinct CDR3 sequences, less than 40% occurring once. Noted time point: before trial treatment. Sequencing was performed on PBMCs, taken before treatment. These receptors were collected from a female donor with ovarian cancer.

The V call is TRBV6-5, the J call TRBJ2-1, with 11 positions matching TRBD2. The CDR3 is made up of 16 amino acids. V lost 4 bases, J lost 5 bases, and 7 bases stayed unmatched. Germline CDR1 and CDR2: MNHEY and SVGAGI. CDR3 DNA: TGTGCCAGCAGTTCCGTGACTAGCGGGAAGGACAATGAGCAGTTCTTC. It yields the protein CASSSVTSGKDNEQFF.

This clonotype was counted at least ten times. The rearrangement links TRBV2 to TRBJ2-5; D might be TRBD2 (5 bases). This CDR3 region has 12 residues. The V gene's germline CDR1 is SNHLY and CDR2 FYNNEI. V was cut by 8 bases and J by 4 bases, with 11 bases left in between. CDR3 residues: CASGLKGETQYF. DNA for the CDR3: TGTGCCAGCGGACTCAAGGGAGAGACCCAGTACTTC.

In its sample, this clonotype was seen a few times. V gene TRBV23-1 combines with J gene TRBJ2-7, with 8 bases matching TRBD1. TRBV23-1 is an open reading frame, and its role is uncertain. The CDR3 runs to 15 residues. V trimming: 2 bases; J trimming: 6 bases; junction bases outside the gene matches: 9. DNA for the CDR3: TGCGCCAGCAGTCAAGAGAGACAGGGGATTTCCGAGCAGTACTTC. Encoded protein: CASSQERQGISEQYF.

This clonotype was detected ten times or more. CDR3 coding DNA: TGTGCCAGCAGCTTAGAGGGGGGGGGGTTCCCCTACTACAATGAGCAGTTCTTC. It encodes CASSLEGGGFPYYNEQFF. The chain carries TRBV7-2 and TRBJ2-1; TRBD2 is a possible D gene (7 bases). Germline assignment: CDR1 SGHTA and CDR2 FQGNSA. CDR3 size: 18 residues. The V gene lost 1 base and the J gene lost 3 bases, with 19 bases spanning the gap.

Many counts were recorded for this clonotype. The chain carries TRBV29-1 and TRBJ2-4; 11 bases are shared with TRBD1. The V gene's germline CDR1 is SQVTM and CDR2 ANQGSEA. V shed 7 bases and J 6 bases; nucleotides not matched to a gene: 5. The CDR3 extends over 13 amino acids. The CDR3 bases are TGCAGCGCCTCAGGGACAGGGGGAAACATTCAGTACTTC. This encodes CSASGTGGNIQYF.

V and J are TRBV28 and TRBJ2-3, with a weak D call TRBD2 (6 bases). CDR3 length equals 12 residues. From germline, CDR1 is MDHEN and CDR2 SYDVKM. Trimming removed 8 bases at V and 2 bases at J, with 8 bases between. The CDR3 protein is CASGGATDTQYF. In DNA, the CDR3 is TGTGCCAGCGGCGGGGCCACAGATACGCAGTATTTT.